This T cell receptor (beta chain) came from a study of cytomegalovirus exposure and HLA in healthy donors. Study-level background: A prior analysis found about 120 million unique TCR beta sequences from about 179 million T cells. Points from the study as a whole: Most TCR sequences proved rare, with some public TCRs found in many donors.

The CDR3 runs to 13 residues. V gave up 2 bases and J gave up 6 bases, with 11 bases separating them. Germline CDR1 and CDR2: MGHRA and YSYEKL. About this clone itself: Antigen: not known.

It was with 60 Vbeta and 13 Jbeta primers that the PCR ran. Here immunoSEQ multiplex PCR was the method, and the copy in TCRdb shows in-frame clones only, minus some. The repertoire holds about 130,000 clones, around 77% seen once, with less than 2% in the top ten. Sequencing was done on a sample of PBMCs. This clonotype was obtained from a woman aged 45-65 years in good health and CMV-seronegative. The rearrangement joins TRBV4-1 to TRBJ2-7; the D gene is possibly TRBD2 (5 bases). In DNA, the CDR3 is TGCGCCAGCAGCCAACGGGATGGCCGCGAGCAGTACGTC. It translates to CASSQRDGREQYV.